The present entry profiles one TCR beta chain with its context. What it recognizes is unknown. Treatment in this sample: approximately 9-day PBMC culture with coronavirus spike peptide pools or control peptides (ViraFEST assay). CD4+ T cells that came from the unexposed donor were collected before the COVID-19 pandemic (2011-2018). J lost 8 bases, V lost 1 base, and 3 bases had no gene match. The length of the CDR3 is 15 residues. Germline V gene sequence: CDR1 MNHEY, CDR2 SMNVEV (reference sequence). This sample stems from a study of vaccination and CD4 T cells after COVID-19. Study information: A median of approximately 96 days (range 35 to 161) separated diagnosis from post-COVID sampling. Whole-study results and caveats: Vaccine-specific clones numbering 304 of 307 showed spike mono-reactivity in convalescent patients.

Cultured CD4+ T cell DNA was sequenced using the Oncomine TCR Beta short-read assay. TCRdb used MiXCR to reprocess the PCR reads, holding one entry per CDR3 protein. Here the sample spans thousands of distinct CDR3 sequences, under 55% being singletons. J is TRBJ1-6 and V is TRBV27; 9 bases are shared with TRBD1. The sequenced material came from CD4+ T cells from blood, cultured in vitro. This clonotype was obtained from a human donor in good health. The CDR3 bases are TGTGCCAGCAGTTTATATGGGACAGGGTATTCACCCCTCCACTTT. This encodes CASSLYGTGYSPLHF.